The entry below gives a single T cell receptor (beta chain) sequence along with its context. This sample was taken from a study of blood T cell repertoires in COVID-19. Background on the study: Sources were T cells, B-cell-depleted T cells, or PBMCs; the material itself was cDNA or gDNA.

Only in-frame clones appear in the TCRdb table, and some are missing; sequencing was by immunoSEQ multiplex PCR. The sample carries 52,000 or so clones, around four fifths recorded once. Deletions cut 8 bases from V and 5 bases from J, with 25 bases between. The CDR3 is 16 residues long. Germline V gene data show CDR1 as MNHEY and CDR2 as SMNVEV (reference sequence). Sequenced sample: peripheral blood. The TCR comes from a human donor in a cohort sampled during active COVID-19. J is TRBJ2-7 and V is TRBV27; D is possibly TRBD2 (6 bases). This CDR3 reads CASGIPLGLPPHEQYF. The CDR3 DNA follows: TGTGCCAGCGGGATTCCCCTGGGACTGCCTCCCCACGAGCAGTACTTC.